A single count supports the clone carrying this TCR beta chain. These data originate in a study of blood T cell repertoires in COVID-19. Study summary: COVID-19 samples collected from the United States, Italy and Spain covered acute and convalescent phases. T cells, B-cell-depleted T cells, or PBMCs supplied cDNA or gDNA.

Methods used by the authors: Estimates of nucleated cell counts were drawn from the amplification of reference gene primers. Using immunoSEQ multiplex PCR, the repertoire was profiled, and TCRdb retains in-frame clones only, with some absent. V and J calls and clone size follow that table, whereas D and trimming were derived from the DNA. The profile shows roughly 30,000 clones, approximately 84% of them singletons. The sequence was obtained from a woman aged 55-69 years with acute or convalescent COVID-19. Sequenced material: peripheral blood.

CDR3 in amino acids: CATSRAGVNQPQHF. For the CDR3, the DNA is TGTGCCACCAGCAGAGCCGGAGTCAACCAGCCCCAGCATTTT. This sequence joins TRBV15 and TRBJ1-5; D gene uncertain. The V end was cut by 1 base, the J end by 7 bases, with 11 bases between. The CDR3 consists of 14 residues. From germline, CDR1 is LNHNV and CDR2 YYDKDF (reference sequence).